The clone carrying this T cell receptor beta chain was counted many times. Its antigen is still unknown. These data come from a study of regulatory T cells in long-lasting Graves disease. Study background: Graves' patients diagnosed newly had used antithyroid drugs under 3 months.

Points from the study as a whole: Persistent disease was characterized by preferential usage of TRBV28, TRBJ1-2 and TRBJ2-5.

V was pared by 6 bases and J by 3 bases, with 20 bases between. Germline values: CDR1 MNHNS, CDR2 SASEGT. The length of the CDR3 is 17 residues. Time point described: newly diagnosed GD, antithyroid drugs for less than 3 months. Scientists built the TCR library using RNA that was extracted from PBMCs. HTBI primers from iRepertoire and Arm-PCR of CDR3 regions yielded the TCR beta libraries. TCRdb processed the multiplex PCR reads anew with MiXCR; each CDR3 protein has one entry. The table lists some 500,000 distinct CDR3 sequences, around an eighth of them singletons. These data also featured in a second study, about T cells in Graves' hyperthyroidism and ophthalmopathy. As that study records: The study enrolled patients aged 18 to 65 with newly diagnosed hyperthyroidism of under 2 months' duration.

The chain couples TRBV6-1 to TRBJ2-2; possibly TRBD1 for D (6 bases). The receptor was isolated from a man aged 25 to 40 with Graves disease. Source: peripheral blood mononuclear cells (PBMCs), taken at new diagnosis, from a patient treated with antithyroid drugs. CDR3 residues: CASRTVGGNHHTGELFF. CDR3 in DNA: TGTGCCAGCAGGACAGTAGGGGGTAATCATCACACCGGGGAGCTGTTTTTT.